The T cell receptor (beta chain) under discussion was sequenced for a study of memory CD4+ T cells and cytomegalovirus serostatus. The data were produced by immunoSEQ multiplex PCR, yet TCRdb's version contains in-frame clones alone and is incomplete. The sample includes some 47,000 clones, approximately 78% of them seen just once. The germline V gene has CDR1 MNHEY and CDR2 SVGAGI. V dropped 3 bases and J dropped 7 bases, with 12 bases sitting between them. The CDR3 extends over 14 amino acids. General observations from the study: Median bootstrapped AUC for CMV status was just under 0.97 originally, 0.9 to 0.93 US-trained. Suggested: most of the CMV-linked TCR signature lies in CD4+ memory cells.

As concerns this clone: Its antigen is still unknown. This sample includes further DNA sequences coding for the same CDR3.

The sort gate was single viable CD3+CD4+CD8-CD45RO+ cells for memory CD4+ T cells. CMV serostatus came from serum IgG against pp150, pp28, p38, p52. The chain is built from TRBV6-5 and TRBJ1-4; D might be TRBD1 (5 bases). This TCR came from an adult in good health and CMV-seronegative. Specimen: memory CD4+ T cells from blood. The CDR3 nucleotides are TGTGCCAGCAGTTATGGCAGGGTGGGTGAAAAACTGTTTTTT. It is translated as CASSYGRVGEKLFF.